Following are 30 T cell receptor beta chains from one sample sequenced in a study of T cells in Graves' hyperthyroidism and ophthalmopathy. TCR beta CDR3 region amplification was performed from RNA transcripts. The TCR CDR3 first-round RT-PCR relied on the HTBI primer set. From the multiplex PCR reads, TCRdb called clonotypes with MiXCR, one entry per CDR3 protein. The sample yields around 700,000 distinct CDR3 sequences, about a third seen once. Sequencing was performed on blood. Source of these receptors: a woman aged 40 to 50 with Graves' hyperthyroidism.

The genes are TRBV5-6 and TRBJ1-1, with TRBD1 matching 7 bases. This CDR3 spans 15 amino acids. Losses at the gene ends were 4 bases for V and 0 bases for J; bases not matched to a gene: 6. Germline values: CDR1 SGHDT, CDR2 YYEEEE. This chain's CDR3 is CASSHEDRLNTEAFF. The DNA of the CDR3 is TGTGCCAGCAGCCACGAGGACAGGCTGAACACTGAAGCTTTCTTT.

This clonotype was seen only a few times. V and J are TRBV7-8 and TRBJ1-1; possibly TRBD1 for D (5 bases). CDR3 size: 18 residues. V lost 7 bases and J 1 base, leaving 25 bases between the germline ends. Per the germline V gene, CDR1 is SGHVS and CDR2 is FQNEAQ. CDR3 coding DNA: TGTGCCAGCATCGATTACCCCGGGACGCAGCGGGGGAACACTGAAGCTTTCTTT. Translated, it gives CASIDYPGTQRGNTEAFF.

The V and J genes are TRBV29-1 and TRBJ2-5; D is possibly TRBD2 (6 bases). CDR1 and CDR2 from the germline V gene are SQVTM and ANQGSEA. This CDR3 has 10 residues. V shed 1 base and J shed 14 bases, with 11 bases lying between them. In nucleotides, the CDR3 is TGCAGCGTTGAAGGGGACTGGCTATACTTC. Translation gives CSVEGDWLYF.

This clonotype was observed a handful of times. The rearrangement joins TRBV12-3 or TRBV12-4 to TRBJ1-3; 9 bases fit TRBD1. The J segment lost 0 bases and the V segment lost 6 bases, leaving 3 bases of the junction unmatched. This CDR3 spans 15 amino acids. This CDR3 is CASRGTGNSGNTIYF. CDR3 nucleotide sequence: TGTGCCAGCAGGGGGACAGGGAACTCTGGAAACACCATATATTTT.

This clonotype turned up a few times. The rearrangement joins TRBV4-3 to TRBJ1-5; D remains unclear. CDR3 length: 15 amino acids. The germline V and J ends were trimmed by 1 base and 3 bases, with 10 bases remaining between them. Germline CDR1 LGHNA, CDR2 YSLEER. DNA for the CDR3: TGCGCCAGCAGCCAAGCGCCAGGCCCCAATCAGCCCCAGCATTTT. Protein product: CASSQAPGPNQPQHF.

This clonotype was recorded many times. V and J are TRBV6-2 or TRBV6-3 and TRBJ1-1; no clear D. The ends were cut back, 4 bases at V and 1 base at J, with 4 bases in the middle. CDR1 and CDR2 from the germline V gene are MNHEY and SVGEGT. This CDR3 has 12 amino acids. The CDR3 region has the DNA TGTGCCAGCAGTTCGACGAACACTGAAGCTTTCTTT. This translates into CASSSTNTEAFF.

The rearrangement joins TRBV19 to TRBJ1-2; 7 bases map to TRBD1. After removal of 9 bases from V and 7 bases from J, the junction contained 14 bases not matched to a gene. CDR1 and CDR2 from the germline V gene are LNHDA and SQIVND (reference sequence). The CDR3 totals 14 residues. The CDR3 DNA reads TGTGCCAGCTCACCACCCGGACAGGTGGGTGGCTACACCTTC. This codes for CASSPPGQVGGYTF.

Of note for this clonotype: This likely traces to a read error, being one base from a far larger clone. Without the conserved terminal phenylalanine or tryptophan, this CDR3 likely stems from a read error. The genes are TRBV11-1 and TRBJ1-5; D uncertain. Per germline, CDR1 SGHAT and CDR2 FQDESV (reference sequence). CDR3 length: 13 amino acids. Trimming pared 5 bases from V and 3 bases from J, leaving 8 bases between. CDR3 coding DNA: TGTGCCAGCAGCCCCGGGCCCAATCAGCCCCAGCATTGT. It specifies CASSPGPNQPQHC.

This clonotype was seen repeatedly, ten times or more. The J gene is TRBJ1-4, the V gene TRBV20-1; no reliable D call. CDR1 and CDR2 (germline): DFQATT, SNEGSKA (reference sequence). The CDR3 extends over 13 amino acids. V gave up 3 bases and J gave up 8 bases, with 13 bases separating them. CDR3 sequence: CSASGQTGEKLFF. CDR3 nucleotides: TGCAGTGCTAGCGGTCAAACGGGCGAAAAACTGTTTTTT.

Turning to this clonotype: A much more abundant neighbour one base away suggests this may be a read error. V gene TRBV10-3 combines with J gene TRBJ2-6; D gene unclear. Germline V lookup: CDR1 ENHRY, CDR2 SYGVKD. There are 12 residues in the CDR3. Between the trimmed V and J ends, which lost 11 bases and 3 bases, there was a span of 8 bases. CDR3 nucleotide sequence: TGTGCCCCAGTCTTTGGGGCCAACGTCCTGACTTTC. This translates into CAPVFGANVLTF.

The chain couples TRBV12-3 or TRBV12-4 to TRBJ2-7; 8 bases agree with TRBD1. V shed 6 bases and J 6 bases; nucleotides not matched to a gene: 10. CDR3 length: 14 residues. CDR3 DNA sequence: TGTGCCAGCAGCCTTAGGACAGGGTACGGCGAGCAGTACTTC. Protein: CASSLRTGYGEQYF.

This clonotype was seen repeatedly, ten times or more. The chain uses TRBV7-3 and TRBJ1-1, with 9 bases identical to TRBD1. Germline V gene sequence: CDR1 SGHTA, CDR2 FQGTGA. The CDR3 loop spans 16 amino acids. Losses at the gene ends were 0 bases for V and 5 bases for J; bases not matched to a gene: 7. CDR3 coding DNA: TGTGCCAGCAGCTTAACGGCGCCGGGACAGGGAACTGAAGCTTTCTTT. Translating gives CASSLTAPGQGTEAFF.

Note on this clonotype: The germline gene is not matched at one end of the junction; a read error may be the cause. The rearrangement links TRBV11-2 to TRBJ2-7; D possibly matches TRBD1 or TRBD2 (6 bases each). Germline V gene sequence: CDR1 SGHAT, CDR2 FQNNGV. The CDR3 is 18 residues long. The CDR3 here is CAGSYRGALGGLSYEQYF. In DNA form, the CDR3 reads TGTGCCGGCAGCTACCGGGGAGCCTTAGGGGGGTTGTCCTACGAGCAGTACTTC.

The chain uses TRBV29-1 and TRBJ2-5, with TRBD2 matching 8 bases. Judging by the DNA end, TRBJ2-1 fits better; the J call may be wrong. The germline V gene encodes CDR1 SQVTM and CDR2 ANQGSEA. This CDR3 comprises 12 residues. The CDR3 loop is CSVPGLVSFQFF. The CDR3 DNA sequence: TGCAGCGTGCCGGGACTAGTAAGTTTTCAGTTCTTC.

The chain links TRBV24-1 to TRBJ1-2; TRBD1 matches at 8 bases. This CDR3 spans 14 amino acids. Losses at the gene ends were 5 bases for V and 3 bases for J; bases not matched to a gene: 4. The germline V gene encodes CDR1 KGHDR and CDR2 SFDVKD. The CDR3 spells CATSGGTGDYGYTF. The CDR3 DNA follows: TGTGCCACCAGTGGAGGGACAGGAGACTATGGCTACACCTTC.

J is TRBJ1-1 and V is TRBV6-5; D is ambiguous. Trimming pared 4 bases from V and 0 bases from J, leaving 12 bases between. Germline V gene sequence: CDR1 MNHEY, CDR2 SVGAGI. This CDR3 has 15 amino acids. The DNA of the CDR3 is TGTGCCAGCAGTTCGCCTGGCACGCTGAACACTGAAGCTTTCTTT. This gives the protein CASSSPGTLNTEAFF.

The genes are TRBV29-1 and TRBJ1-3, with D tentatively TRBD1 (5 bases). Germline V gene data show CDR1 as SQVTM and CDR2 as ANQGSEA. This CDR3 spans 15 amino acids. Trimming stripped 0 bases from V and 3 bases from J, with 12 bases between. CDR3 coding DNA: TGCAGCGTTGAAGAGGGCAGGGAGGGTGGAAACACCATATATTTT. It yields the protein CSVEEGREGGNTIYF.

With regard to this clonotype: Given the absence of the conserved phenylalanine or tryptophan at the CDR3 end, a read error is likely. The V gene is TRBV29-1, the J gene TRBJ2-7; 7 bases are shared with TRBD1. Per the germline V gene, CDR1 is SQVTM and CDR2 is ANQGSEA. CDR3 length: 12 residues. V lost 3 bases, J lost 4 bases, and 3 bases stayed unmatched. CDR3 region: CSVEGRGYEQYL. DNA of the CDR3: TGCAGCGTTGAGGGCAGGGGGTACGAGCAGTACCTC.

Notes on this clonotype: A much larger clone is a single base away; this may be a read error. The chain combines TRBV6-5 with TRBJ1-6, with D tentatively TRBD1 (6 bases). Per germline, CDR1 MNHEY and CDR2 SVGAGI. This CDR3 region has 13 residues. V gave up 6 bases and J gave up 14 bases, with 17 bases separating them. The CDR3: CASSLKGQSSLHF. The CDR3 DNA sequence: TGTGCCAGCAGCCTAAAGGGACAATCATCCCTCCACTTT.

CDR3 in DNA: TGTGCCAGCAGTTTCCCGGAGACAGGGTACTACACCTTC. Its translation: CASSFPETGYYTF. The chain has TRBV28 and TRBJ1-2; 7 nucleotides agree with TRBD1. V trimming: 3 bases; J trimming: 10 bases; junction bases outside the gene matches: 8. This CDR3 has 13 residues. The germline V gene has CDR1 MDHEN and CDR2 SYDVKM.

This clonotype has just a few counts. The junction shows a germline mismatch at one end, possibly a read error. Here the CDR3 DNA reads TGCGCCAGCAGCCAAGAGGACGGCGCGCCGGGAGCTAGAGAGGCCCAGTACTTC. It translates to CASSQEDGAPGAREAQYF. This rearrangement joins TRBV4-1 to TRBJ2-5, with D maybe TRBD2 (6 bases). The CDR3 is 18 residues long. The germline gives CDR1 MGHRA, CDR2 YSYEKL.

The chain uses TRBV5-5 and TRBJ1-2; a weak D match, TRBD1 (6 bases). CDR3 length: 15 amino acids. Trimming left V 1 base short and J 4 bases short, with 14 bases between. Germline V gene lookup returns CDR1 SGHKS and CDR2 YYEKEE (reference sequence). The DNA for the CDR3 is TGTGCCAGCAGCTTGCAGGGGACCTTGTCCTATGGCTACACCTTC. Its translation: CASSLQGTLSYGYTF.

This clonotype was observed at least ten times. This chain connects TRBV14 to TRBJ2-7; D remains ambiguous. V was pared by 0 bases and J by 0 bases, with 9 bases between. Germline assignment: CDR1 SGHDN and CDR2 FVKESK. CDR3 size: 15 residues. The CDR3 region has the DNA TGTGCCAGCAGCCAAGACGTGGGGTTCTCCTACGAGCAGTACTTC. It translates to CASSQDVGFSYEQYF.

This clonotype was detected many times. The J gene is TRBJ2-5, the V gene TRBV11-2; TRBD2 agrees at 9 bases. Losses at the gene ends were 5 bases for V and 5 bases for J; bases not matched to a gene: 6. CDR1 is SGHAT, CDR2 FQNNGV, per germline. This CDR3 region has 14 residues. DNA for the CDR3: TGTGCCAGCAGCCGGCGGGGGGGCCGTGAGACCCAGTACTTC. As protein: CASSRRGGRETQYF.

The chain employs TRBV7-2 and TRBJ2-5; possibly TRBD2 for D (7 bases). Between the trimmed V and J ends, which lost 1 base and 5 bases, there was a span of 17 bases. The CDR3 has 16 residues. Per germline, CDR1 SGHTA and CDR2 FQGNSA. CDR3 DNA sequence: TGTGCCAGCAGCTTAGAGTTGGCGGGGGCCGCGGAGACCCAGTACTTC. This encodes CASSLELAGAAETQYF.

J is TRBJ2-7 and V is TRBV2; TRBD2 agrees at 7 bases. The CDR3 runs 16 residues. With 4 bases clipped from V and 4 bases from J, the junction kept 13 bases outside the gene matches. Per the germline V gene, CDR1 is SNHLY and CDR2 is FYNNEI. Here the CDR3 reads CASSARAHREEYEQYF. CDR3 nucleotides: TGTGCCAGCAGTGCTAGAGCGCACCGGGAGGAGTACGAGCAGTACTTC.

This clonotype was recorded a few times. This chain joins TRBV7-9 and TRBJ2-7; D may be TRBD2 (5 bases). V was cut by 5 bases and J by 0 bases, with 14 bases left in between. Germline CDR1 and CDR2: SEHNR and FQNEAQ (reference sequence). The CDR3 runs to 15 residues. In DNA form, the CDR3 reads TGTGCCAGCAGCCGCCAGGCCGGGATCTCCTACGAGCAGTACTTC. This translates into CASSRQAGISYEQYF.

Concerning this clonotype: This may come from a read error, since a much larger clone is one base off. This chain links TRBV19 with TRBJ1-4; 11 bases are a match to TRBD1. The CDR3 has 14 amino acids. CDR1 LNHDA and CDR2 SQIVND come from the germline V gene (reference sequence). The CDR3 loop is CASSMGQGVEKLLF. CDR3 bases: TGTGCCAGTAGTATGGGACAGGGGGTGGAAAAACTGCTTTTT.

The chain has TRBV19 and TRBJ1-1; D might be TRBD1 (6 bases). V was trimmed by 5 bases and J by 9 bases, leaving 16 bases between them. Germline CDR1 LNHDA, CDR2 SQIVND (reference sequence). This CDR3 has 13 amino acids. In DNA form, the CDR3 reads TGTGCCAGTAGTCGGCGGGAGGGGGACAAAGCTTTCTTT. It is translated as CASSRREGDKAFF.

This clonotype occurred many times. This chain joins TRBV15 and TRBJ2-2, with 9 bases matching TRBD1. The CDR3 is 15 residues long. V was pared by 1 base and J by 6 bases, with 3 bases of the junction left unmatched. The germline gives CDR1 LNHNV, CDR2 YYDKDF (reference sequence). This CDR3 reads CATSRVTGGPGELFF. DNA for the CDR3: TGTGCCACCAGCAGAGTAACAGGGGGCCCCGGGGAGCTGTTTTTT.